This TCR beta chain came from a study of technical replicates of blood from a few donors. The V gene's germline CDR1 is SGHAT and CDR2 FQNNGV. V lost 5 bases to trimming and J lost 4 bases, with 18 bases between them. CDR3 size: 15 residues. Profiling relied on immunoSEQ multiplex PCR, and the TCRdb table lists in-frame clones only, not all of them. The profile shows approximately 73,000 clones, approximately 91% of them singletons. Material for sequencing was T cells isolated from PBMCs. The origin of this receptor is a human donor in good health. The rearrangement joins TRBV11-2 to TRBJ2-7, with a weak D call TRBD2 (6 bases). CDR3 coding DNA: TGTGCCAGCAGCCCCATTAGCGGTAAGAAGTACGAGCAGTACTTC. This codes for CASSPISGKKYEQYF.